This passage covers 21 T cell receptor beta chains from one sample sequenced in a study of glioma-infiltrating T cells. Using RNA template, CDR3s of TCR alpha and beta were amplified with iRepertoire arm-PCR. MiXCR, applied by TCRdb to the multiplex PCR reads, yields one record per CDR3 protein. Of a few hundred thousand distinct CDR3 sequences listed, 41% are singletons. The specimen was glioma tissue, nonneoplastic brain tissue, or PBMCs (not recorded which). These receptors came from a human donor with low-grade glioma or glioblastoma, undergoing nonglioma brain surgery, or in good health (not recorded which).

V and J are TRBV4-2 and TRBJ2-1; 7 positions match TRBD2. There are 17 residues in the CDR3. V gave up 6 bases and J gave up 1 base; unmatched junction bases: 12. Germline CDR1 LGHNA, CDR2 YNFKEQ. The CDR3 region is CASSRGGAGISYNEQFF. The CDR3 nucleotides read TGTGCCAGCAGTCGCGGGGGAGCGGGAATTTCCTACAATGAGCAGTTCTTC.

V and J are TRBV28 and TRBJ1-3; D may be TRBD1 (6 bases). V dropped 2 bases and J dropped 7 bases, with 15 bases sitting between them. The CDR3 extends over 15 amino acids. Per the germline V gene, CDR1 is MDHEN and CDR2 is SYDVKM. The CDR3 DNA reads as TGTGCCAGCAGTTTACCCCCGGGGGCTGAGAACACCATATATTTT. Amino acids: CASSLPPGAENTIYF.

This clonotype was seen many times. V is TRBV28 and J is TRBJ2-1; the D is unclear. The germline V gene has CDR1 MDHEN and CDR2 SYDVKM. V was pared by 6 bases and J by 0 bases, with 15 bases between. The CDR3 runs 16 residues. The CDR3 coding sequence is TGTGCCAGCAGCAGAGCACACGTAGGCTCCTACAATGAGCAGTTCTTC. It encodes CASSRAHVGSYNEQFF.

The CDR3 reads CASSYHSPGNYEQYF. CDR3 nucleotides: TGTGCCAGCAGCTACCACTCCCCGGGGAACTACGAGCAGTACTTC. This rearrangement joins TRBV7-9 to TRBJ2-7; D might be TRBD2 (5 bases). CDR3 size: 15 residues. The ends were cut back, 4 bases at V and 3 bases at J, with 16 bases in the middle. Germline-derived CDR1 and CDR2 are SEHNR and FQNEAQ (reference sequence).

Only one count was recorded for this clonotype. The genes are TRBV4-2 and TRBJ1-2, with D possibly being TRBD1 (6 bases). Per germline, CDR1 LGHNA and CDR2 YNFKEQ. V dropped 0 bases and J dropped 9 bases, with 14 bases sitting between them. The CDR3 totals 14 residues. The CDR3 here is CASSQERGQTRYTF. The CDR3 DNA reads TGTGCCAGCAGCCAAGAGAGAGGACAGACACGCTACACCTTC.

This clonotype was observed many times. V is TRBV6-5 and J is TRBJ2-7; 11 bases match TRBD1. Looked up from germline, CDR1 is MNHEY and CDR2 is SVGAGI. The CDR3 sequence is 14 residues long. Trimming removed 3 bases from V and 6 bases from J; junction bases left unmatched: 4. The CDR3 spells CASSYGTGGREQYF. In DNA, the CDR3 is TGTGCCAGCAGTTATGGGACAGGGGGTCGCGAGCAGTACTTC.

Points on this clonotype: A read error may be the cause here, since a much bigger clone is one base away. V and J are TRBV20-1 and TRBJ1-1; TRBD1 is a possible D gene (6 bases). Looked up from germline, CDR1 is DFQATT and CDR2 is SNEGSKA (reference sequence). CDR3 length: 14 amino acids. Trimming shortened V by 5 bases and J by 7 bases, and 20 bases separated the two germline ends. The CDR3 spells CSAGRGRLEGEAFF. DNA for the CDR3: TGCAGTGCTGGGAGGGGGAGATTAGAGGGTGAAGCTTTCTTT.

The chain employs TRBV7-9 and TRBJ1-2; D possibly corresponds to TRBD1 (6 bases). The CDR3 has 13 residues. Germline-derived CDR1 and CDR2 are SEHNR and FQNEAQ (reference sequence). The V end lost 6 bases, the J end lost 4 bases, and 12 bases lay between the germline ends. CDR3 nucleotides: TGTGCCAGCAGAGGGCAACAGGGCTATGGCTACACCTTC. It translates to CASRGQQGYGYTF.

In the case of this clonotype: A read error is possible here, since a much larger clone lies one base away. CDR3 loop: CASSSGGGSYEQFF. The CDR3 nucleotides are TGTGCCAGCAGTTCGGGAGGGGGCTCCTACGAGCAGTTCTTC. V gene TRBV6-2 or TRBV6-3 combines with J gene TRBJ2-1; weak D call: TRBD2 (8 bases). V was cut by 4 bases and J by 10 bases, with 17 bases left in between. Per germline, CDR1 MNHEY and CDR2 SVGEGT. The CDR3 is 14 residues long.

This clonotype has ten or more counts. The chain combines TRBV20-1 with TRBJ1-5; no clear D. V lost 3 bases and J 0 bases, leaving 3 bases between the germline ends. Germline CDR1 and CDR2: DFQATT and SNEGSKA (reference sequence). The length of the CDR3 is 12 residues. CDR3 loop: CSASFSNQPQHF. The DNA for the CDR3 is TGCAGTGCTAGCTTTAGCAATCAGCCCCAGCATTTT.

As for this clonotype: A much more abundant neighbour one base away suggests this may be a read error. J is TRBJ2-3 and V is TRBV7-2; D gene ambiguous. V was clipped by 3 bases and J by 3 bases, with 4 bases between them. CDR3 size: 12 residues. Germline CDR1 reads SGHTA; CDR2 reads FQGNSA. The CDR3 protein is CASSLKTDTQYF. CDR3 DNA: TGTGCCAGCAGCTTGAAGACAGATACGCAGTATTTT.

This clonotype was recorded at least ten times. The chain couples TRBV6-1 to TRBJ2-7; D is uncertain. CDR1 MNHNS and CDR2 SASEGT come from the germline V gene. The CDR3 spans 14 residues. V lost 5 bases to trimming and J lost 3 bases, with 14 bases between them. The DNA for the CDR3 is TGTGCCAGCAGTTCCCTCGGTCGGAACTACGAGCAGTACTTC. This encodes CASSSLGRNYEQYF.

Remarks on this clonotype: Its ends do not fully match the called genes, so a read error is possible. The rearrangement links TRBV20-1 to TRBJ1-4, with 8 bases matching TRBD1. The germline V gene has CDR1 DFQATT and CDR2 SNEGSKA (reference sequence). The CDR3 is 13 residues long. CDR3 nucleotide sequence: TGCAGTGCTCGGGACAGGAGTAATGAAAGACTGTTTTTT. As protein: CSARDRSNERLFF.

This clonotype has only one observation. This may stem from a read error, because a much larger clone lies one nucleotide away. The chain carries TRBV6-1 and TRBJ2-7; D remains unclear. In germline, CDR1 is MNHNS, CDR2 SASEGT. The CDR3 has 13 residues. The CDR3 DNA is TGTGCCATCAGTATTGCGGTCTACTACGAGCAGTACTTC. Its protein is CAISIAVYYEQYF.

This chain links TRBV4-1 with TRBJ2-7; D gene unclear. Germline CDR1 reads MGHRA; CDR2 reads YSYEKL. V lost 0 bases and J lost 4, with 16 bases in between. The CDR3 has 16 amino acids. The CDR3 protein is CASSQDLSNWIYEQYF. DNA for the CDR3: TGCGCCAGCAGCCAAGATCTAAGTAATTGGATTTACGAGCAGTACTTC.

This clonotype showed up just a few times. The V gene is TRBV7-6, the J gene TRBJ1-1; 7 bases fit TRBD1. The CDR3 covers 15 residues. V lost 5 bases and J lost 5; bases outside the gene matches: 11. Per the germline V gene, CDR1 is SGHVS and CDR2 is FNYEAQ. The CDR3, as DNA: TGTGCCAGCAGCCCGACCCGACAGGGCGGGACTGAAGCTTTCTTT. Its translation is CASSPTRQGGTEAFF.

The CDR3 protein is CASSLAGRDAGANVLTF. As DNA, the CDR3 is TGTGCCAGCAGCTTAGCAGGACGGGACGCTGGGGCCAACGTCCTGACTTTC. This chain uses TRBV7-2 with TRBJ2-6; D is perhaps TRBD1 or TRBD2 (5 bases each). The V end lost 0 bases, the J end lost 2 bases, and 11 bases lay between the germline ends. Looked up from germline, CDR1 is SGHTA and CDR2 is FQGNSA. This CDR3 contains 17 residues. The full variable domain, completed using reference TRBV7-2 and TRBJ2-6, is GAGVSQSPSNKVTEKGKDVELRCDPISGHTALYWYRQSLGQGLEFLIYFQGNSAPDKSGLPSDRFSAERTGGSVSTLTIQRTQQEDSAVYLCASSLAGRDAGANVLTFGAGSRLTVL.

The table lists this clonotype with many counts. The genes are TRBV28 and TRBJ1-5; a weak D match, TRBD1 (6 bases). CDR1 and CDR2 (germline): MDHEN, SYDVKM. This CDR3 has 14 residues. V was trimmed by 8 bases and J by 4 bases, leaving 15 bases between them. CDR3 in amino acids: CASRPGQLNQPQHF. The DNA of the CDR3 is TGTGCCAGCCGCCCGGGACAATTAAATCAGCCCCAGCATTTT.

This clonotype occurred a few times. V is TRBV2 and J is TRBJ2-1, with 7 positions matching TRBD2. V lost 0 bases, J lost 4 bases, and 9 bases stayed unmatched. Germline V CDR1 and CDR2: SNHLY, FYNNEI. CDR3 length: 17 amino acids. CDR3: CASSEALTSALYNEQFF. CDR3 nucleotide sequence: TGTGCCAGCAGTGAAGCGCTTACTAGCGCACTATACAATGAGCAGTTCTTC. Together with reference TRBV2 and TRBJ2-1, the CDR3 gives the full variable domain: EPEVTQTPSHQVTQMGQEVILRCVPISNHLYFYWYRQILGQKVEFLVSFYNNEISEKSEIFDDQFSVERPDGSNFTLKIRSTKLEDSAMYFCASSEALTSALYNEQFFGPGTRLTVL.

The chain links TRBV11-2 to TRBJ2-5; 7 nucleotides agree with TRBD1. CDR3 length: 16 residues. The V segment lost 5 bases and the J segment 4 bases; nucleotides outside the gene matches: 13. Germline lookup yields CDR1 SGHAT and CDR2 FQNNGV. The CDR3 here is CASSPSIQGLLETQYF. CDR3 bases: TGTGCCAGCAGCCCATCGATACAGGGGCTCCTAGAGACCCAGTACTTC.

The V and J genes are TRBV7-2 and TRBJ2-1, with TRBD2 identical over 8 bases. V was pared by 5 bases and J by 10 bases, with 10 bases of the junction left unmatched. Germline V lookup: CDR1 SGHTA, CDR2 FQGNSA. The CDR3 length is 14 residues. The CDR3 nucleotides read TGTGCCAGCAGCGCAGCGACGGGAGGGGGGGAGCAGTTCTTC. Translation: CASSAATGGGEQFF.